A selection of T cell receptor beta chains follows, all from one sample in a study of T cell responses to AZD1222 COVID-19 vaccine. Profiled with immunoSEQ multiplex PCR; TCRdb holds only in-frame clones, not every one. Here the sample spans about 260,000 clones, 90% to 95% being singletons. Sequencing used peripheral blood, obtained on day 0 of AZD1222 vaccination. These receptors were taken from an adult in good health. CDR3s leave out the opening cysteine and the closing phenylalanine or tryptophan. Each record gives: V gene, CDR3 protein.

TRBV18,ASSPGLAGYNEQF
TRBV5-1,ASKEETGNYGYT
TRBV19,ASTSGMGASPLH
TRBV11-3,ASSLDGDRASEQY
TRBV5-4,ASSSPGGDNEQY
TRBV28,ASAQGTVRTDTQY
TRBV28,ASSLGQWGATNEKLF
TRBV18,ASSTGPARDQPQH
TRBV11-1,ASSLEAGPGNEQF
TRBV11-2,ASSISTTNEKLF
TRBV7-2,ASSFIRGLDSNEQF
TRBV20-1,SASLVNEQF
TRBV28,ASSYPGGPYGYT
TRBV13,ASSLLRDNEQF
TRBV23-1,ASSQISRVPGANVLT
TRBV14,ASSQARDRYTDTQY
TRBV7-8,ASSLVWGNTGELF
TRBV5-1,ASSLGLQIDGYT
TRBV9,ASSTGDSYGYT
TRBV27,ASRFGAGGSYNEQF
TRBV7-8,ASSLARNLEQY
TRBV12-5,ASAWDTNTEAF
TRBV11-2,ASSLATLNTEAF
TRBV5-1,ASSLGTYTDTQY
TRBV28,ASSFMSSLGGGYT
TRBV10-3,AISTSGGNTGELF
TRBV28,ASSLDRGLDEKLF
TRBV10-3,AVGGQGTVYEQY
TRBV2,ASSEQGNTEAF
TRBV6-1,ASRPSRTNSPLH
TRBV5-1,ASSLWTSGETDTQY
TRBV6-5,ASSPGSPSYNEQF
TRBV28,ASSLLRNQPQH
TRBV19,ASSIRGVAKNIQY
TRBV28,ASTPPGWDQPQH
TRBV3-1/TRBV3-2,ASSQGTGGYNEQF
TRBV2,ASRRDYNSPLH
TRBV3-1/TRBV3-2,ASSQGRGTGELF
TRBV5-1,ASSLSLAGIPYEQY
TRBV2,ASTMRLSYNEQF
TRBV24-1,ATSDLGLAGGPNTGELF
TRBV6-5,ASSYSVNYGYT
TRBV7-3,ASSSHGLGDTQY
TRBV5-1,ASSLDTGEAF
TRBV12-3/TRBV12-4,ASRTGIGPLH
TRBV2,ASSVRSGEDPYNSPLH
TRBV5-1,ASSLGRNWEQY
TRBV7-2,ASSYLSTGEQY
TRBV6-5,ASMTHGGKNTEAF
TRBV7-8,ASSPREGWVTEAF
TRBV5-5,ASSITPGQQETQY